The 12 T cell receptor beta chains below were found in one sample sequenced in a study of T cells in Graves' hyperthyroidism and ophthalmopathy. TCR beta CDR3 region amplification was performed from RNA transcripts. The TCR CDR3 first-round RT-PCR relied on the HTBI primer set. MiXCR was run by TCRdb on the multiplex PCR reads, yielding one entry per CDR3 protein. The sample has fewer than 450,000 distinct CDR3 sequences; approximately 16% are singletons. Sequenced: blood. The receptors were gathered from an older woman with Graves' ophthalmopathy.

The table lists this clonotype with many counts. The chain joins TRBV20-1 to TRBJ2-3, with D hard to call. Germline assignment: CDR1 DFQATT and CDR2 SNEGSKA (reference sequence). The CDR3 contains 10 residues. The V end lost 3 bases, the J end lost 2 bases, and 0 bases lay between the germline ends. CDR3 DNA sequence: TGCAGTGCTAGCACAGATACGCAGTATTTT. This codes for CSASTDTQYF.

The V call is TRBV9, the J call TRBJ2-2; 9 bases match TRBD2. Per germline, CDR1 SGDLS and CDR2 YYNGEE. The CDR3 runs 18 residues. The V segment lost 0 bases and the J segment 2 bases; nucleotides outside the gene matches: 8. Here the CDR3 reads CASSVEGGLAFNTGELFF. The CDR3 DNA sequence: TGTGCCAGCAGCGTAGAGGGAGGACTAGCGTTTAACACCGGGGAGCTGTTTTTT.

This clonotype was recorded at least ten times. The genes are TRBV12-3 or TRBV12-4 and TRBJ2-7; 10 nucleotides align to TRBD2. J lost 7 bases, V lost 6 bases, and 6 bases had no gene match. CDR3 length equals 13 residues. This CDR3 is CASRAGGPDEQYF. DNA of the CDR3: TGTGCCAGCAGAGCGGGAGGGCCGGATGAGCAGTACTTC.

There are a few counts of this clonotype. V gene TRBV20-1 combines with J gene TRBJ2-7; D remains unclear. Germline V gene sequence: CDR1 DFQATT, CDR2 SNEGSKA (reference sequence). Trimming pared 4 bases from V and 0 bases from J, leaving 16 bases between. The CDR3 is 15 amino acids. The CDR3, as DNA: TGCAGTGCTACGAACCCCGGGCAGATCTCCTACGAGCAGTACTTC. Translation: CSATNPGQISYEQYF.

This clonotype has only a few counts. V usage is TRBV14 and J usage is TRBJ1-1; D is unclear. CDR1 SGHDN and CDR2 FVKESK come from the germline V gene. The CDR3 loop spans 14 amino acids. Trimming shortened V by 0 bases and J by 2 bases, and 7 bases separated the two germline ends. The CDR3 DNA is TGTGCCAGCAGCCAAGATCTGGAAAACACTGAAGCTTTCTTT. Encoded protein: CASSQDLENTEAFF.

This clonotype occurred a few times. This chain joins TRBV19 and TRBJ2-5; TRBD2 agrees at 12 bases. V trimming: 7 bases; J trimming: 13 bases; junction bases outside the gene matches: 16. Germline V gives CDR1 LNHDA, CDR2 SQIVND (reference sequence). This CDR3 is built from 15 residues. The CDR3 bases are TGTGCCAGTACCTCCGGGACTAGCGGGCCTTCGCCCCGGTACTTC. This codes for CASTSGTSGPSPRYF.

This clonotype was observed many times. The chain combines TRBV20-1 with TRBJ2-1; TRBD1 might be the D (5 bases). This CDR3 spans 14 amino acids. V was trimmed by 6 bases and J by 4 bases, leaving 16 bases between them. Germline values: CDR1 DFQATT, CDR2 SNEGSKA (reference sequence). Written as DNA, the CDR3 is TGCAGTGCCAAGGGGCGGAGATCGTACAATGAGCAGTTCTTC. This codes for CSAKGRRSYNEQFF.

The V and J genes are TRBV14 and TRBJ2-1, with D possibly being TRBD1 or TRBD2 (5 bases each). V gave up 4 bases and J gave up 4 bases, with 11 bases separating them. The CDR3 has 14 amino acids. CDR1 and CDR2 (germline): SGHDN, FVKESK. CDR3 DNA sequence: TGTGCCAGCAGCCCTGGGGGTAATTACAATGAGCAGTTCTTC. Translated: CASSPGGNYNEQFF.

The sample holds many counts of this clonotype. The rearrangement joins TRBV20-1 to TRBJ2-1; D uncertain. The germline gives CDR1 DFQATT, CDR2 SNEGSKA (reference sequence). The CDR3 consists of 15 residues. Trimming cost V 0 bases and J 3 bases, with 12 bases left between them. The CDR3 is CSARDLLGGYNEQFF. CDR3 bases: TGCAGTGCTAGAGATTTGCTGGGTGGCTACAATGAGCAGTTCTTC.

At least ten counts were recorded for this clonotype. V usage is TRBV2 and J usage is TRBJ2-3; no clear D. CDR3 length: 14 residues. Germline V gene data show CDR1 as SNHLY and CDR2 as FYNNEI. The V and J ends lost 6 bases and 3 bases respectively, with 13 bases between them. In nucleotides, the CDR3 is TGTGCCAGCAGCGGATTTACCCAGACAGATACGCAGTATTTT. Encoded protein: CASSGFTQTDTQYF.

As for this clonotype: This could be a read error, since a much larger clone is one nucleotide away. The chain is built from TRBV3-1 and TRBJ2-7; 9 bases map to TRBD2. Trimming cost V 1 base and J 6 bases; bases outside gene matches: 7. Germline CDR1 reads LGHDT; CDR2 reads YNNKEL (reference sequence). The CDR3 length is 15 residues. The CDR3 here is CASSQVSQRGAEQYF. CDR3 nucleotide sequence: TGTGCCAGCAGCCAAGTAAGTCAGCGGGGGGCCGAGCAGTACTTC.

With regard to this clonotype: A read error is possible here, since a much larger clone lies one base away. The chain uses TRBV5-5 and TRBJ2-3; D unresolved. This CDR3 region has 14 residues. CDR1 and CDR2 from the germline V gene are SGHKS and YYEKEE (reference sequence). V dropped 3 bases and J dropped 4 bases, with 12 bases sitting between them. DNA for the CDR3: TGTGCCAGCAGCTCTGGCACCCGAGCAGATACGCAGTATTTT. This translates into CASSSGTRADTQYF.